Shown below are 30 T cell receptor beta chains from a single sample sequenced in a study of blood T cell repertoires in COVID-19. The data were produced by immunoSEQ multiplex PCR, yet TCRdb's version contains in-frame clones alone and is incomplete. The sample includes roughly 380,000 clones, around 89% of them seen just once. The sequenced material came from peripheral blood. The receptor set was obtained from a woman in her thirties or forties with COVID-19, enrolled during active disease.

The genes are TRBV5-4 and TRBJ1-3, with D uncertain. The length of the CDR3 is 15 residues. V lost 4 bases to trimming and J lost 0 bases, with 11 bases between them. Germline CDR1 and CDR2: SGHNT and YYREEE (reference sequence). The CDR3 bases are TGTGCCAGCAGCCGTGATGGGAGCTCTGGAAACACCATATATTTT. This encodes CASSRDGSSGNTIYF.

V is TRBV7-9 and J is TRBJ1-4; D might be TRBD1 (5 bases). Germline CDR1 is SEHNR and CDR2 is FQNEAQ (reference sequence). V shed 5 bases and J shed 1 base, with 14 bases lying between them. CDR3 length: 16 residues. CDR3 sequence (DNA): TGTGCCAGCAGCCCCCGGGAGGGGCAAACTAATGAAAAACTGTTTTTT. Translation: CASSPREGQTNEKLFF.

This clone has only one observation. This chain joins TRBV19 and TRBJ2-3; TRBD1 matches at 9 bases. The CDR3 consists of 14 residues. Germline CDR1 and CDR2: LNHDA and SQIVND (reference sequence). J lost 6 bases, V lost 5 bases, and 6 bases had no gene match. CDR3 residues: CASSPQDRGDTQYF. The CDR3 DNA reads as TGTGCCAGTAGTCCCCAAGACAGGGGGGATACGCAGTATTTT.

The chain recombines TRBV5-1 with TRBJ1-1; D call uncertain. Per the germline V gene, CDR1 is SGHRS and CDR2 is YFSETQ. The CDR3 loop spans 15 amino acids. Trimming removed 0 bases from V and 5 bases from J, with 14 bases in between. This CDR3 reads CASSLARPRGTEAFF. The CDR3 DNA sequence: TGCGCCAGCAGCTTGGCCCGACCCCGAGGGACTGAAGCTTTCTTT.

The chain uses TRBV13 and TRBJ1-6, with 7 nucleotides matching TRBD1. The trim removed 5 bases at V and 7 bases at J, leaving 14 bases unmatched. Germline CDR1 reads PRHDT; CDR2 reads FYEKMQ (reference sequence). The CDR3 has 17 amino acids. CDR3 in amino acids: CASSPHLGQKRNSPLHF. As DNA, the CDR3 is TGTGCCAGCAGCCCCCATTTGGGACAGAAGAGAAATTCACCCCTCCACTTT.

J is TRBJ1-6 and V is TRBV7-6, with TRBD1 matching 9 bases. The junction had 5 bases not matched to a gene; V was cut back by 4 bases and J by 7 bases. CDR1 and CDR2 (germline): SGHVS, FNYEAQ. The CDR3 is made up of 15 amino acids. The CDR3 here is CASSSLQGANSPLHF. In nucleotides, the CDR3 is TGTGCCAGCAGCTCTCTACAGGGGGCGAATTCACCCCTCCACTTT.

The V and J genes are TRBV24-1 and TRBJ1-2; D is unclear. Germline assignment: CDR1 KGHDR and CDR2 SFDVKD. The CDR3 extends over 13 amino acids. V gave up 6 bases and J gave up 6 bases, with 13 bases separating them. This CDR3 reads CATSSAGVDGYTF. CDR3 coding DNA: TGTGCCACCAGTTCGGCCGGGGTGGATGGCTACACCTTC.

This clone came up a few times. The rearrangement uses TRBV5-5 and TRBJ1-6; 7 bases are a match to TRBD1. CDR3 length: 16 amino acids. Unmatched junction bases numbered 5, after V lost 5 bases and J lost 0 bases. The germline V gene has CDR1 SGHKS and CDR2 YYEKEE (reference sequence). In DNA, the CDR3 is TGTGCCAGCAGTCTACAGGGGAGCTCCTATAATTCACCCCTCCACTTT. Its translation: CASSLQGSSYNSPLHF.

This chain uses TRBV27 with TRBJ2-5; D remains ambiguous. This CDR3 comprises 14 residues. Trimming removed 5 bases at V and 3 bases at J, with 13 bases between. Germline loops: CDR1 MNHEY, CDR2 SMNVEV (reference sequence). The CDR3: CASSEQRFKETQYF. As DNA, the CDR3 is TGTGCCAGCAGTGAGCAACGGTTTAAAGAGACCCAGTACTTC.

The chain joins TRBV7-2 to TRBJ1-3, with D unresolved. V was shortened by 5 bases and J by 0 bases, with 8 bases between the two germline ends. CDR1 SGHTA and CDR2 FQGNSA come from the germline V gene. The CDR3 has 14 residues. This CDR3 reads CASSVGSSGNTIYF. CDR3 in DNA: TGTGCCAGCAGCGTAGGCAGCTCTGGAAACACCATATATTTT.

V is TRBV25-1 and J is TRBJ1-1; 7 bases agree with TRBD1. Germline V gene lookup returns CDR1 MGHDK and CDR2 SYGVNS. The CDR3 sequence is 13 residues long. Trimming removed 7 bases from V and 6 bases from J; junction bases left unmatched: 8. The CDR3 protein is CASTNRQGAEAFF. The CDR3 DNA reads as TGTGCCAGCACGAATAGACAGGGCGCTGAAGCTTTCTTT.

The gene calls are TRBV20-1 and TRBJ2-4; 7 nucleotides align to TRBD1. Germline values: CDR1 DFQATT, CDR2 SNEGSKA (reference sequence). J gave up 2 bases and V 3 bases, and 4 bases lay outside the gene matches. This CDR3 is 14 amino acids long. The DNA for the CDR3 is TGCAGTGCTAGTATAGGGGGCTCCAAAAACATTCAGTACTTC. It yields the protein CSASIGGSKNIQYF.

The chain combines TRBV27 with TRBJ1-2; D unresolved. V was cut by 6 bases and J by 2 bases, with 16 bases left in between. CDR1 is MNHEY and CDR2 is SMNVEV in the germline V gene (reference sequence). CDR3 length: 15 residues. CDR3 bases: TGTGCCAGCAGCCCCGGACGGGGTCCCAACTATGGCTACACCTTC. It encodes CASSPGRGPNYGYTF.

This clone appeared a few times. The CDR3 bases are TGTGCCAGCAGTTATCCCCGACTAGGGGACTACGAGCAGTACTTC. Translating gives CASSYPRLGDYEQYF. This chain joins TRBV6-2 or TRBV6-3 and TRBJ2-7, with D possibly being TRBD2 (6 bases). Germline CDR1 MNHEY, CDR2 SVGEGT. This CDR3 spans 15 amino acids. V was trimmed by 3 bases and J by 3 bases, leaving 15 bases between them.

The chain employs TRBV27 and TRBJ2-7, with TRBD2 as a possible D gene (6 bases). The length of the CDR3 is 16 residues. Trimming left V 4 bases short and J 3 bases short, with 19 bases between. Germline V gene lookup returns CDR1 MNHEY and CDR2 SMNVEV (reference sequence). The CDR3 is CASSSLGKGTDYEQYF. For the CDR3, the DNA is TGTGCCAGCAGTTCACTCGGGAAGGGGACTGACTACGAGCAGTACTTC.

The chain combines TRBV7-2 with TRBJ2-1; D might be TRBD2 (7 bases). The V end lost 5 bases, the J end lost 9 bases, and 23 bases lay between the germline ends. CDR3 length: 16 amino acids. The germline V gene has CDR1 SGHTA and CDR2 FQGNSA. As DNA, the CDR3 is TGTGCCAGCAGCCCCCAGGGGCTAGCGGATTACGCTGAGCAGTTCTTC. Translating it yields CASSPQGLADYAEQFF.

The V call is TRBV10-3, the J call TRBJ1-6; 7 nucleotides match TRBD1. CDR1 and CDR2 (germline): ENHRY, SYGVKD. The length of the CDR3 is 14 residues. Losses at the gene ends were 5 bases for V and 4 bases for J; bases not matched to a gene: 2. The CDR3 loop is CAISPGGYNSPLHF. The CDR3 DNA follows: TGTGCCATCAGTCCAGGGGGGTATAATTCACCCCTCCACTTT.

This chain's CDR3 is CASSQEGQGAYNEQFF. DNA of the CDR3: TGCGCCAGCAGCCAAGAGGGCCAGGGCGCCTACAATGAGCAGTTCTTC. The V and J genes are TRBV4-3 and TRBJ2-1; D is perhaps TRBD1 (5 bases). Trimming cost V 0 bases and J 2 bases, with 11 bases left between them. The CDR3 contains 16 residues. CDR1 LGHNA and CDR2 YSLEER come from the germline V gene.

This sequence joins TRBV7-9 and TRBJ1-2; weak D call: TRBD1 (6 bases). CDR1 and CDR2 from the germline V gene are SEHNR and FQNEAQ (reference sequence). This CDR3 has 15 amino acids. V lost 5 bases, J lost 7 bases, and 20 bases lay in between. The CDR3 loop is CASSRTQGIIGGYTF. DNA of the CDR3: TGTGCCAGCAGCCGAACACAGGGAATCATCGGTGGCTACACCTTC.

The chain has TRBV7-2 and TRBJ1-4; possible D gene TRBD1, 6 bases. Germline CDR1 SGHTA, CDR2 FQGNSA. This CDR3 comprises 14 residues. Trimming left V 3 bases short and J 3 bases short, with 8 bases between. This CDR3 reads CASSFGQPNEKLFF. The DNA for the CDR3 is TGTGCCAGCAGCTTTGGACAGCCTAATGAAAAACTGTTTTTT. Complete variable domain (other parts from reference TRBV7-2 and TRBJ1-4): GAGVSQSPSNKVTEKGKDVELRCDPISGHTALYWYRQSLGQGLEFLIYFQGNSAPDKSGLPSDRFSAERTGGSVSTLTIQRTQQEDSAVYLCASSFGQPNEKLFFGSGTQLSVL.

This chain connects TRBV6-5 to TRBJ2-5; possible D gene TRBD1, 6 bases. Trimming stripped 7 bases from V and 4 bases from J, with 19 bases between. The CDR3 is 15 amino acids. Per germline, CDR1 MNHEY and CDR2 SVGAGI. The CDR3 spells CASIPRGGAGETQYF. Written as DNA, the CDR3 is TGTGCCAGCATTCCTCGTGGGGGCGCAGGAGAGACCCAGTACTTC.

The genes are TRBV7-9 and TRBJ1-3, with 10 bases identical to TRBD1. CDR1 is SEHNR and CDR2 is FQNEAQ in the germline V gene (reference sequence). The CDR3 sequence is 17 residues long. With 4 bases clipped from V and 0 bases from J, the junction kept 6 bases outside the gene matches. CDR3 residues: CASSSRTGGYSGNTIYF. The CDR3 DNA follows: TGTGCCAGCAGCTCGCGGACAGGGGGGTACTCTGGAAACACCATATATTTT.

This clone was picked up a small number of times. The rearrangement uses TRBV29-1 and TRBJ1-5; 9 bases fit TRBD1. The CDR3 extends over 16 amino acids. CDR1 SQVTM and CDR2 ANQGSEA come from the germline V gene. V dropped 1 base and J dropped 2; count of bases not matched to a gene: 6. The CDR3 is CSVEVGQGTGNQPQHF. CDR3 DNA sequence: TGCAGCGTTGAAGTCGGACAGGGGACGGGCAATCAGCCCCAGCATTTT.

The V and J genes are TRBV14 and TRBJ1-2, with D possibly TRBD1 on 6 matching bases. V gave up 4 bases and J gave up 4 bases, with 7 bases separating them. The CDR3 length is 12 residues. CDR1 and CDR2 from the germline V gene are SGHDN and FVKESK. CDR3 sequence (DNA): TGTGCCAGCAGCCTGACAGGCTATGGCTACACCTTC. Amino acid sequence: CASSLTGYGYTF.

V and J are TRBV29-1 and TRBJ2-5, with a tentative D call TRBD2 (7 bases). Trimming removed 1 base from V and 4 bases from J, with 19 bases in between. Germline lookup yields CDR1 SQVTM and CDR2 ANQGSEA. The CDR3 length is 16 residues. The CDR3 coding sequence is TGCAGCGTTGAAGGTGCCCAAGGGGGGGCATTAGAGACCCAGTACTTC. It specifies CSVEGAQGGALETQYF.

The rearrangement links TRBV7-2 to TRBJ2-2; 10 nucleotides line up with TRBD2. Germline assignment: CDR1 SGHTA and CDR2 FQGNSA. This CDR3 comprises 16 residues. With V trimmed by 4 bases and J by 4 bases, 6 bases remained unmatched. The chain's CDR3 is CASSSTLAGLTGELFF. In DNA, the CDR3 is TGTGCCAGCAGCTCCACACTAGCGGGGCTCACCGGGGAGCTGTTTTTT.

The CDR3 here is CASSLLLGAGLGQLFF. CDR3 coding DNA: TGTGCCAGCAGTTTATTATTAGGAGCAGGGCTGGGCCAACTGTTTTTT. The chain is built from TRBV28 and TRBJ1-4; D is perhaps TRBD1 (5 bases). V lost 1 base and J 12 bases, leaving 21 bases between the germline ends. This CDR3 is 16 amino acids long. Germline assignment: CDR1 MDHEN and CDR2 SYDVKM.

The chain carries TRBV7-8 and TRBJ1-1; D unclear. The CDR3 consists of 12 residues. CDR1 SGHVS and CDR2 FQNEAQ come from the germline V gene. The V and J ends lost 5 bases and 3 bases respectively, with 7 bases between them. The CDR3 loop is CASSPQYTEAFF. In DNA form, the CDR3 reads TGTGCCAGCAGCCCCCAATACACTGAAGCTTTCTTT.

This chain links TRBV9 with TRBJ2-3, with D perhaps matching TRBD1 (5 bases). This CDR3 has 15 amino acids. The ends were cut back, 1 base at V and 6 bases at J, with 15 bases in the middle. Per germline, CDR1 SGDLS and CDR2 YYNGEE. CDR3 in amino acids: CASSVWVDTSDTQYF. CDR3 DNA: TGTGCCAGCAGCGTATGGGTGGACACCTCGGATACGCAGTATTTT.

The chain employs TRBV11-2 and TRBJ1-1, with 8 nucleotides matching TRBD1. J gave up 9 bases and V 1 base, and 13 bases lay outside the gene matches. Looked up from germline, CDR1 is SGHAT and CDR2 is FQNNGV. This CDR3 contains 16 residues. The DNA of the CDR3 is TGTGCCAGCAGCTTAGCAGGGGGCCTCCACCGAGGTAAAGCTTTCTTT. Amino acids: CASSLAGGLHRGKAFF.